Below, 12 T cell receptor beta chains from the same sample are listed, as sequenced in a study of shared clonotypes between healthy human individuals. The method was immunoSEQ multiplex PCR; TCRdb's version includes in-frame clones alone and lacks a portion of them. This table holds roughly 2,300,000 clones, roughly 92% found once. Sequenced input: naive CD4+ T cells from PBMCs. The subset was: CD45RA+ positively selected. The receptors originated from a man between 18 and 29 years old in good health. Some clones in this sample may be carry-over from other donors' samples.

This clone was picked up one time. The CDR3 DNA reads as TGTGCCAGCACCCTGGGCCCAGGGAGCACAGATACGCAGTATTTT. Its protein product is CASTLGPGSTDTQYF. The chain is built from TRBV5-4 and TRBJ2-3; tentative D call: TRBD1 (5 bases). There are 15 residues in the CDR3. Per the germline V gene, CDR1 is SGHNT and CDR2 is YYREEE (reference sequence). Trimming took 6 bases from V and 0 from J, leaving 14 bases between them.

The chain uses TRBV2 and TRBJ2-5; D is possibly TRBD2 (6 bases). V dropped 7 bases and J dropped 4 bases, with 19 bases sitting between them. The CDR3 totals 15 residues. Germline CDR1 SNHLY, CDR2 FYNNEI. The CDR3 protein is CASIDRDSPRETQYF. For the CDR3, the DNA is TGTGCCAGCATCGACCGGGACTCCCCGCGAGAGACCCAGTACTTC.

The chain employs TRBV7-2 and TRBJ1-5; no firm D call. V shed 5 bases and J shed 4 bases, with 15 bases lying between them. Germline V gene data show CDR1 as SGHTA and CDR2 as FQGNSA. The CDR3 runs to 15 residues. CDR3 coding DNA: TGTGCCAGCAGCCCTACTGCGGTGGAGAATCAGCCCCAGCATTTT. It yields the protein CASSPTAVENQPQHF.

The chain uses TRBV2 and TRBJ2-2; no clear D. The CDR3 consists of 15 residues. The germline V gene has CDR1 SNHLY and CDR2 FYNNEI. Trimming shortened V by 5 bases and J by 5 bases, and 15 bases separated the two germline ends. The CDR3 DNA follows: TGTGCCAGCAGTCAAGATCACCAAAGGACCGGGGAGCTGTTTTTT. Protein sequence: CASSQDHQRTGELFF.

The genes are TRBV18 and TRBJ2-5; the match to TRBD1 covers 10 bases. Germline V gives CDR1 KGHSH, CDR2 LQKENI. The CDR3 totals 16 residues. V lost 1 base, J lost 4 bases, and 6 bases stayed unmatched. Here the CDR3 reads CASSPLGGTGVETQYF. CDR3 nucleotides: TGTGCCAGCTCACCACTAGGAGGGACAGGGGTAGAGACCCAGTACTTC. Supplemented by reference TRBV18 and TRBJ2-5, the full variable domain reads NAGVMQNPRHLVRRRGQEARLRCSPMKGHSHVYWYRQLPEEGLKFMVYLQKENIIDESGMPKERFSAEFPKEGPSILRIQQVVRGDSAAYFCASSPLGGTGVETQYFGPGTRLLVL.

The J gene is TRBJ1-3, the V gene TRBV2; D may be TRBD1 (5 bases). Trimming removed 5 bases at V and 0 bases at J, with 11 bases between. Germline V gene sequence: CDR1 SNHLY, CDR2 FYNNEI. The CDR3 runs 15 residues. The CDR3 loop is CASSPSRGSGNTIYF. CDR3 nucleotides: TGTGCCAGCAGTCCCTCGAGGGGCTCTGGAAACACCATATATTTT.

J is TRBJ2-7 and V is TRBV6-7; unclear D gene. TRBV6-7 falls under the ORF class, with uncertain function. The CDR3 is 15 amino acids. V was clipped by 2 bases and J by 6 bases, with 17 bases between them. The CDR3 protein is CASSYERFLVCEQYF. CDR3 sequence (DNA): TGTGCCAGCAGTTACGAGCGCTTCCTCGTCTGCGAGCAGTACTTC.

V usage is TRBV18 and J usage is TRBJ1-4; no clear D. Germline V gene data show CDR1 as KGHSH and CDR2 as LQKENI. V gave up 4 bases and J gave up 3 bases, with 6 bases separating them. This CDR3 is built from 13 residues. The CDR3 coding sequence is TGTGCCAGCTCACGGGGAGCTAATGAAAAACTGTTTTTT. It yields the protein CASSRGANEKLFF.

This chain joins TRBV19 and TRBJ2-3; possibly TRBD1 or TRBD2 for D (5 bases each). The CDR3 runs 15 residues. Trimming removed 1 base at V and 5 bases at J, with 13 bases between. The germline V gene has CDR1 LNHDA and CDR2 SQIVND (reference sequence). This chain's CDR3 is CASSIAGRVGDTQYF. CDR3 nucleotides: TGTGCCAGTAGTATAGCGGGGCGAGTCGGAGATACGCAGTATTTT.

The CDR3 DNA reads as TGTGCCAGCAGTCCAAATGGGGTTCCCTATGGCTACACCTTC. Translating it yields CASSPNGVPYGYTF. The genes are TRBV5-6 and TRBJ1-2; no firm D call. V dropped 5 bases and J dropped 4 bases, with 15 bases sitting between them. The germline CDR1 and CDR2 sequences are SGHDT and YYEEEE. This CDR3 comprises 14 residues.

CDR3 amino acids: CASRLQGIINQPQHF. The CDR3 DNA reads TGTGCCAGCAGGCTGCAGGGAATCATCAATCAGCCCCAGCATTTT. V and J are TRBV28 and TRBJ1-5, with D possibly matching TRBD1 (5 bases). V shed 6 bases and J shed 3 bases, with 15 bases lying between them. The CDR3 is made up of 15 amino acids. The germline V gene encodes CDR1 MDHEN and CDR2 SYDVKM.

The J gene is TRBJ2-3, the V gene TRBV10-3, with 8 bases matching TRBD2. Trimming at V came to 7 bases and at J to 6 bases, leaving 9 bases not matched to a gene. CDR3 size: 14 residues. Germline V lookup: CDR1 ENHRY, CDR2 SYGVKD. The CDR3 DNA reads TGTGCCATCATGCAGCGGGAGTCGATGGATACGCAGTATTTT. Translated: CAIMQRESMDTQYF.